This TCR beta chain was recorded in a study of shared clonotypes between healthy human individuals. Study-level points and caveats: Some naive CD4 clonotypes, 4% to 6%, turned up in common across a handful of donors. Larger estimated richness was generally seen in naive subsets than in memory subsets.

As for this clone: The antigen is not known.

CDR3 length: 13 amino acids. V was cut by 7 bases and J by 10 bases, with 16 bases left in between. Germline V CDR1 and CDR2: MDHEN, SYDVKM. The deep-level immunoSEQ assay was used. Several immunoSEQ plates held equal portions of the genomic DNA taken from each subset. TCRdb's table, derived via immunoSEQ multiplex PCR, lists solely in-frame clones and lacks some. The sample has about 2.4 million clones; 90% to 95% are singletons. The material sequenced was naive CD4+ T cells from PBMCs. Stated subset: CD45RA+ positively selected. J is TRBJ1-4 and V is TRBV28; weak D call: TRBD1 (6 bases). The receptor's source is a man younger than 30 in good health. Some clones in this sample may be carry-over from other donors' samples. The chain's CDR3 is CASTLGGQGKLFF. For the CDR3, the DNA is TGTGCCAGCACCCTGGGGGGCCAGGGAAAACTGTTTTTT.